This is a list of T cell receptor beta chains from one sample in a study of T-cell memory formation after mild COVID-19. MiXCR, run by TCRdb on the 5' RACE reads, gives a single entry per CDR3 protein. The data show about 470,000 distinct CDR3 sequences, approximately 25% seen once. The sequenced material came from PBMCs or a T cell subset sorted from them (not recorded which). All receptors come from an adult woman who had mild COVID-19 (a few samples of this study predate the infection). Cell type and time point are not known. Each CDR3 is given with its conserved first and last residue. The order of the fields is J gene, clone size, D gene, V gene, CDR3 protein, CDR3 DNA. D genes are given only for firm matches. Clone size appears in some rows only: once, few, many, or a class for an expanded clone.

TRBJ1-1 NA TRBD1 TRBV7-9 CASSLTGTGGRSTEAFF TGTGCCAGCAGCTTAACCGGGACAGGGGGACGGAGCACTGAAGCTTTCTTT
TRBJ2-7 NA NA TRBV7-2 CASSFASEPYEQYF TGTGCCAGCAGCTTTGCATCCGAACCTTACGAGCAGTACTTC
TRBJ2-3 few TRBD2 TRBV6-5 CASSISGGAIDTQYF TGTGCCAGTTCTATTAGCGGGGGGGCTATAGATACGCAGTATTTT
TRBJ2-3 few NA TRBV4-2 CASSFDPNTQYF TGTGCCAGCAGCTTCGATCCGAATACGCAGTATTTT
TRBJ1-2 NA NA TRBV12-3/TRBV12-4 CASSLKAIYGYTF TGTGCCAGCAGTTTAAAGGCTATCTATGGCTACACCTTC
TRBJ2-3 once NA TRBV30 CAWSLGEGTDTQYF TGTGCCTGGAGTCTGGGGGAGGGCACAGATACGCAGTATTTT
TRBJ2-1 NA TRBD1 TRBV7-2 CASSLWAGGYNEQFF TGTGCCAGCAGCTTATGGGCAGGGGGCTACAATGAGCAGTTCTTC
TRBJ2-7 NA TRBD1 TRBV7-2 CASSGDRGYEQYF TGTGCCAGCAGCGGCGACAGGGGCTACGAGCAGTACTTC
TRBJ2-1 NA TRBD2 TRBV7-9 CASSLGGLTYNEQFF TGTGCCAGCAGCTTAGGGGGACTAACCTACAATGAGCAGTTCTTC
TRBJ1-2 few TRBD1 TRBV5-1 CASSLSTGSNYGYTF TGCGCCAGCAGCTTGTCGACAGGGTCGAACTATGGCTACACCTTC
TRBJ1-1 NA NA TRBV5-6 CASSSKQRGKAFF TGTGCCAGCAGCTCTAAACAAAGAGGGAAAGCTTTCTTT
TRBJ2-2 NA NA TRBV11-1 CASRQGQNTGELFF TGTGCCAGCAGACAGGGACAGAACACCGGGGAGCTGTTTTTT
TRBJ1-1 NA NA TRBV10-3 CAISPQGQNTEAFF TGTGCCATCAGCCCACAGGGCCAGAACACTGAAGCTTTCTTT
TRBJ2-1 NA NA TRBV6-5 CASSHTGGVYNEQFF TGTGCCAGCAGCCACACAGGGGGGGTATACAATGAGCAGTTCTTC
TRBJ1-6 NA TRBD1 TRBV3-1 CASSQDLAGTGNSPLHF TGTGCCAGCAGCCAAGATCTTGCCGGGACAGGGAATTCACCCCTCCACTTT
TRBJ2-1 NA NA TRBV7-9 CASSASASSDDNEQFF TGTGCCAGCAGCGCCAGCGCGAGTAGCGACGACAATGAGCAGTTCTTC
TRBJ2-2 NA TRBD1 TRBV5-1 CASSRRQGSDGELFF TGCGCCAGCAGCCGACGACAGGGATCTGACGGGGAGCTGTTTTTT
TRBJ1-2 NA TRBD1 TRBV19 CASSIGRTGGRVYGYTF TGTGCCAGTAGTATAGGCCGAACAGGGGGCAGAGTCTATGGCTACACCTTC
TRBJ1-1 NA NA TRBV4-1 CASSQDYRGPIGTEAFF TGCGCCAGCAGCCAAGACTACCGGGGACCCATTGGAACTGAAGCTTTCTTT
TRBJ2-3 many TRBD1 TRBV9 CASSSHWGQGPTDTQYF TGTGCCAGCAGCTCCCATTGGGGACAGGGGCCCACAGATACGCAGTATTTT
TRBJ2-1 NA TRBD2 TRBV27 CASSLLGMSGRTNEQFF TGTGCCAGCAGTTTATTAGGTATGAGCGGGAGGACCAATGAGCAGTTCTTC
TRBJ1-5 NA NA TRBV6-2/TRBV6-3 CASSRTGTLNQPQHF TGTGCCAGCAGCCGAACCGGGACACTCAATCAGCCCCAGCATTTT
TRBJ1-4 many NA TRBV12-3/TRBV12-4 CASSHHRDEKLFF TGTGCCAGCAGCCACCACAGGGATGAAAAACTGTTTTTT
TRBJ2-1 NA NA TRBV14 CASSQDWRVYNEQFF TGTGCCAGCAGCCAAGATTGGAGGGTTTACAATGAGCAGTTCTTC
TRBJ2-5 NA NA TRBV7-2 CASSLALSVDSTRGTQYF TGTGCCAGCAGCTTAGCCCTCTCTGTTGATTCAACGCGAGGGACCCAGTACTTC
TRBJ2-7 NA NA TRBV20-1 CSARAWQGREQYF TGCAGTGCTAGGGCGTGGCAGGGACGCGAGCAGTACTTC
TRBJ1-5 few NA TRBV30 CAWRVGGRNQPQHF TGTGCCTGGAGGGTGGGGGGCCGCAATCAGCCCCAGCATTTT
TRBJ1-5 few NA TRBV12-3/TRBV12-4 CASSLGSKGIREVQPQHF TGTGCCAGCAGTTTAGGGTCCAAGGGAATTAGAGAAGTTCAGCCCCAGCATTTT
TRBJ1-2 few TRBD1 TRBV4-1 CASSQGGQGFTYGYTF TGCGCCAGCAGCCAAGGGGGACAGGGCTTTACCTATGGCTACACCTTC
TRBJ2-1 NA NA TRBV19 CASSPRQKDEQFF TGTGCCAGTAGCCCCCGACAGAAGGATGAGCAGTTCTTC
TRBJ1-1 few NA TRBV5-1 CASSVVQGPNTEAFF TGCGCCAGCAGCGTAGTACAGGGACCGAACACTGAAGCTTTCTTT
TRBJ2-7 NA NA TRBV12-3/TRBV12-4 CASSLVGAVRGQYF TGTGCCAGCAGTTTAGTCGGGGCGGTACGGGGGCAGTACTTC